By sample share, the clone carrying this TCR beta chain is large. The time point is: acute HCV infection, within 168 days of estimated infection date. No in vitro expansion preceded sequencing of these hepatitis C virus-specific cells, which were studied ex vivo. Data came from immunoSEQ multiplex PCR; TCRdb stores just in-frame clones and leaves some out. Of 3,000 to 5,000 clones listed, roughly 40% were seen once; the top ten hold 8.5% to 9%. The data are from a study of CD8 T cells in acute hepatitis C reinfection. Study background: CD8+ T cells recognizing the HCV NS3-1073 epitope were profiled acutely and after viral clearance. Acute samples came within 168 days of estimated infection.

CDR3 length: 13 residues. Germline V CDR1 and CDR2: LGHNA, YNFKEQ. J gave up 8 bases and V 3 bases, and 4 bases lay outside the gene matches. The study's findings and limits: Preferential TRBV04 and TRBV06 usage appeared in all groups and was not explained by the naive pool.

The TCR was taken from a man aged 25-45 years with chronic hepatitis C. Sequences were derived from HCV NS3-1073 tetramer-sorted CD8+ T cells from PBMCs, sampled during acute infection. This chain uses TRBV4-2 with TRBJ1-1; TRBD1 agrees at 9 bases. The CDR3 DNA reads TGTGCCAGCAGCCACGAACAGGGGGCGGAAGCTTTCTTT. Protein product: CASSHEQGAEAFF.